These 16 T cell receptor beta chains share one sample of origin, sequenced in a study of T cell responses to AZD1222 COVID-19 vaccine. Method: immunoSEQ multiplex PCR; TCRdb's copy keeps in-frame clones and lacks some. This table has roughly 120,000 clones, about 90% appearing once. The material sequenced was peripheral blood, taken on day 0 of AZD1222 vaccination. These receptors came from an adult in good health.

The J gene is TRBJ2-7, the V gene TRBV19; D ambiguous. V was shortened by 1 base and J by 0 bases, with 7 bases between the two germline ends. Germline CDR1 and CDR2: LNHDA and SQIVND (reference sequence). The CDR3 is made up of 14 amino acids. In DNA, the CDR3 is TGTGCCAGTAGTATAGGGCGTCCCTCCTACGAGCAGTACTTC. Residues: CASSIGRPSYEQYF.

The rearrangement links TRBV12-3 or TRBV12-4 to TRBJ2-1; the match to TRBD2 covers 7 bases. J gave up 10 bases and V 8 bases, and 5 bases lay outside the gene matches. The CDR3 extends over 11 amino acids. The chain's CDR3 is CASRREVEQFF. The CDR3 nucleotides read TGTGCCAGCCGTCGGGAGGTAGAGCAGTTCTTC.

This clone was detected a few times. The CDR3 spells CASSLEYQGEAFF. The CDR3 DNA reads as TGCGCCAGCAGCTTGGAGTATCAGGGCGAGGCTTTCTTT. The chain carries TRBV5-1 and TRBJ1-1, with a possible D match to TRBD1 (5 bases). Trimming took off 0 bases at V and 11 bases at J, with 14 bases between the two ends. The germline V gene encodes CDR1 SGHRS and CDR2 YFSETQ. The CDR3 runs to 13 residues.

The CDR3, as DNA: TGTGCCAGCAGTGCACAGGGTTCCGAGACCCAGTACTTC. Translated: CASSAQGSETQYF. The chain employs TRBV2 and TRBJ2-5, with a weak D call TRBD1 (6 bases). V was cut by 4 bases and J by 5 bases, with 11 bases left in between. The CDR3 loop spans 13 amino acids. From germline, CDR1 is SNHLY and CDR2 FYNNEI.

J is TRBJ1-1 and V is TRBV7-9; TRBD1 matches at 8 bases. The CDR3 is 15 residues long. Unmatched junction bases numbered 5, after V lost 2 bases and J lost 3 bases. From germline, CDR1 is SEHNR and CDR2 FQNEAQ (reference sequence). CDR3 residues: CASSLQGARDTEAFF. The CDR3 nucleotides are TGTGCCAGCAGCTTACAGGGGGCTCGGGACACTGAAGCTTTCTTT.

This clone was recorded at least ten times. V gene TRBV30 combines with J gene TRBJ2-1; TRBD2 matches 12 bases. Germline loops: CDR1 GTSNPN, CDR2 SVGIG (reference sequence). Unmatched junction bases numbered 12, after V lost 6 bases and J lost 9 bases. The CDR3 runs to 15 residues. The CDR3 spells CACRELAGGWGEQFF. The CDR3 DNA is TGTGCCTGTAGAGAACTAGCGGGAGGATGGGGTGAGCAGTTCTTC.

The rearrangement uses TRBV19 and TRBJ2-2; 8 bases align to TRBD1. V was pared by 9 bases and J by 5 bases, with 5 bases of the junction left unmatched. This CDR3 contains 13 residues. Germline values: CDR1 LNHDA, CDR2 SQIVND (reference sequence). CDR3 protein: CASGRGRTGELFF. The CDR3 DNA reads as TGTGCCAGCGGCAGGGGGCGGACCGGGGAGCTGTTTTTT.

The table lists this clone with a few counts. The rearrangement uses TRBV7-9 and TRBJ1-1; D may be TRBD1 (5 bases). This CDR3 comprises 13 residues. Trimming removed 6 bases at V and 5 bases at J, with 13 bases between. The V gene's germline CDR1 is SEHNR and CDR2 FQNEAQ (reference sequence). CDR3 bases: TGTGCCAGCAGAGCCTCGGCAGGGACTGAAGCTTTCTTT. This codes for CASRASAGTEAFF.

V is TRBV12-3 or TRBV12-4 and J is TRBJ1-1, with D hard to call. V was clipped by 6 bases and J by 8 bases, with 10 bases between them. CDR3 size: 11 residues. CDR3 bases: TGTGCCAGCAGCCTGACCTCAGAAGCTTTCTTT. It specifies CASSLTSEAFF.

The CDR3 nucleotides are TGTGCCACCAGTGATCCTCGGGTCTCTAGCAATCAGCCCCAGCATTTT. This translates into CATSDPRVSSNQPQHF. The V gene is TRBV24-1, the J gene TRBJ1-5; no clear D gene. The V gene lost 3 bases and the J gene lost 0 bases, with 11 bases spanning the gap. The length of the CDR3 is 16 residues. Germline V lookup: CDR1 KGHDR, CDR2 SFDVKD.

The gene calls are TRBV19 and TRBJ2-7; perhaps TRBD2 as D (5 bases). The V gene lost 6 bases and the J gene lost 4 bases, with 13 bases spanning the gap. Germline CDR1 reads LNHDA; CDR2 reads SQIVND (reference sequence). This CDR3 region has 13 residues. DNA for the CDR3: TGTGCCAGTAGCAGGCCAGAGGGTTACGAGCAGTACTTC. The encoded protein is CASSRPEGYEQYF. Together with reference TRBV19 and TRBJ2-7, the CDR3 gives the full variable domain: DGGITQSPKYLFRKEGQNVTLSCEQNLNHDAMYWYRQDPGQGLRLIYYSQIVNDFQKGDIAEGYSVSREKKESFPLTVTSAQKNPTAFYLCASSRPEGYEQYFGPGTRLTVT.

J is TRBJ1-1 and V is TRBV7-8; 7 bases match TRBD1. CDR1 and CDR2 from the germline V gene are SGHVS and FQNEAQ. With V trimmed by 4 bases and J by 3 bases, 2 bases remained unmatched. The CDR3 covers 13 residues. The CDR3 is CASSSGQHTEAFF. CDR3 DNA sequence: TGTGCCAGCAGCTCGGGACAGCACACTGAAGCTTTCTTT.

The rearrangement uses TRBV12-3 or TRBV12-4 and TRBJ1-4, with a weak D call TRBD1 (5 bases). Trimming removed 6 bases from V and 6 bases from J, with 11 bases in between. CDR3 length: 13 amino acids. The CDR3 is CASSREGDEKLFF. Here the CDR3 DNA reads TGTGCCAGCAGCAGGGAAGGAGATGAAAAACTGTTTTTT.

This rearrangement joins TRBV5-1 to TRBJ2-3; D gene uncertain. Germline V gene sequence: CDR1 SGHRS, CDR2 YFSETQ. The CDR3 totals 13 residues. V gave up 3 bases and J gave up 5 bases, with 10 bases separating them. DNA for the CDR3: TGCGCCAGCAGCTCCAGTACAAGAGATACGCAGTATTTT. Its translation is CASSSSTRDTQYF.

The chain uses TRBV10-3 and TRBJ2-3; tentative D call: TRBD2 (6 bases). CDR3 length: 16 amino acids. V was trimmed by 2 bases and J by 4 bases, leaving 16 bases between them. CDR1 and CDR2 (germline): ENHRY, SYGVKD. The CDR3 DNA is TGTGCCATCAGTGAGAGGTCTACCGGGACTTCAGATACGCAGTATTTT. Its translation is CAISERSTGTSDTQYF.

The V gene is TRBV25-1, the J gene TRBJ1-2; the D is unclear. V was shortened by 0 bases and J by 4 bases, with 15 bases between the two germline ends. The V gene's germline CDR1 is MGHDK and CDR2 SYGVNS. The CDR3 length is 16 residues. The CDR3 DNA follows: TGTGCCAGCAGTGAATATGCCTCTCGGGGAATCTATGGCTACACCTTC. Residues: CASSEYASRGIYGYTF.